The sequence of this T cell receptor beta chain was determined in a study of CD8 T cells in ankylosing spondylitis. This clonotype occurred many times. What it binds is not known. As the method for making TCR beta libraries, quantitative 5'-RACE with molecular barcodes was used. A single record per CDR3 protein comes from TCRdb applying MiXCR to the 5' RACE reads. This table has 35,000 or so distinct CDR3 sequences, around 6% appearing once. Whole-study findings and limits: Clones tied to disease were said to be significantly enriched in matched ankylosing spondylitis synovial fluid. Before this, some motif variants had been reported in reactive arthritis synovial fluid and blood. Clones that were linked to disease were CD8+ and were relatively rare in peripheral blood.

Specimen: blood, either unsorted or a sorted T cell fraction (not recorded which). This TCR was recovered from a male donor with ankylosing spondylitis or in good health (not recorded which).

DNA for the CDR3: TGTGCCAGTAGTATAGTGGGCAGCTTCAACTATGGCTACACCTTC. Protein sequence: CASSIVGSFNYGYTF. The rearrangement uses TRBV19 and TRBJ1-2; D ambiguous. Between the trimmed V and J ends, which lost 1 base and 2 bases, there was a span of 11 bases. The germline CDR1 and CDR2 sequences are LNHDA and SQIVND (reference sequence). The CDR3 is made up of 15 amino acids.